This entry lists 31 T cell receptor beta chains sequenced from one sample in a study of T cell responses to AZD1222 COVID-19 vaccine. Assay: immunoSEQ multiplex PCR; the TCRdb copy retains only in-frame clones and omits some. Of approximately 68,000 clones listed, 88% are singletons. The source material was peripheral blood, sampled on day 0 of AZD1222 vaccination. These receptors were obtained from an adult in good health.

This chain joins TRBV30 and TRBJ1-1, with 7 bases aligning to TRBD1. The CDR3 has 13 amino acids. In germline, CDR1 is GTSNPN, CDR2 SVGIG (reference sequence). The V and J ends lost 2 bases and 5 bases, in that order; junction bases with no gene match: 5. The CDR3 loop is CAWSRQGGTEAFF. In DNA form, the CDR3 reads TGTGCCTGGAGTCGACAGGGTGGTACTGAAGCTTTCTTT.

This sequence joins TRBV5-1 and TRBJ2-7, with 9 positions matching TRBD1. Germline V gene sequence: CDR1 SGHRS, CDR2 YFSETQ. With V trimmed by 4 bases and J by 5 bases, 4 bases remained unmatched. This CDR3 has 13 amino acids. The CDR3 reads CASSLGQGDEQYF. The CDR3 coding sequence is TGCGCCAGCAGCCTGGGACAGGGTGACGAGCAGTACTTC.

J is TRBJ2-1 and V is TRBV29-1; the match to TRBD2 covers 9 bases. The junction had 7 bases not matched to a gene; V was cut back by 1 base and J by 0 bases. The CDR3 totals 17 residues. From germline, CDR1 is SQVTM and CDR2 ANQGSEA. The CDR3 DNA is TGCAGCGTTGAAGGAGTCAGCGGGAGGAACTCCTACAATGAGCAGTTCTTC. Translation gives CSVEGVSGRNSYNEQFF.

The genes are TRBV7-8 and TRBJ2-7, with D maybe TRBD1 (5 bases). This CDR3 has 15 amino acids. Trimming took off 7 bases at V and 6 bases at J, with 22 bases between the two ends. Germline V CDR1 and CDR2: SGHVS, FQNEAQ. Written as DNA, the CDR3 is TGTGCCAGCACCGCCCCGGGCAGGGTGTTGTCCGAGCAGTACTTC. Encoded protein: CASTAPGRVLSEQYF. Full variable domain (rest looked up from reference TRBV7-8 and TRBJ2-7): GAGVSQSPRYKVAKRGQDVALRCDPISGHVSLFWYQQALGQGPEFLTYFQNEAQLDKSGLPSDRFFAERPEGSVSTLKIQRTQQEDSAVYLCASTAPGRVLSEQYFGPGTRLTVT.

The gene calls are TRBV4-2 and TRBJ2-7; 14 nucleotides match TRBD2. The length of the CDR3 is 18 residues. Germline CDR1 and CDR2: LGHNA and YNFKEQ. Germline trimming cut 0 bases from V and 1 base from J; bases unmatched to any gene: 5. This chain's CDR3 is CASSQDQGTSGSSYEQYF. The CDR3 coding sequence is TGTGCCAGCAGCCAAGATCAGGGGACTAGCGGGAGTTCCTACGAGCAGTACTTC.

The genes are TRBV7-9 and TRBJ2-7; TRBD2 aligns across 9 bases. V was clipped by 5 bases and J by 3 bases; unmatched bases: 5. The V gene's germline CDR1 is SEHNR and CDR2 FQNEAQ (reference sequence). The CDR3 totals 14 residues. CDR3 nucleotide sequence: TGTGCCAGCAGCCTTAGGACTAGCGTCTACGAGCAGTACTTC. It encodes CASSLRTSVYEQYF.

The rearrangement links TRBV6-5 to TRBJ1-2; TRBD1 agrees at 9 bases. The CDR3 has 14 amino acids. CDR1 is MNHEY and CDR2 is SVGAGI in the germline V gene. Trimming cost V 6 bases and J 7 bases; bases outside gene matches: 9. The CDR3 nucleotides are TGTGCCAGCAGACCCGGGACAGGGTTCTTTGGCTACACCTTC. Residues: CASRPGTGFFGYTF.

This clone occurred a few times. The chain links TRBV6-5 to TRBJ1-6; maybe TRBD1 (5 bases). The germline V gene encodes CDR1 MNHEY and CDR2 SVGAGI. V gave up 8 bases and J gave up 8 bases, with 16 bases separating them. The CDR3 runs to 14 residues. The CDR3 loop is CASVWGAGDSPLHF. In DNA, the CDR3 is TGTGCCAGCGTCTGGGGCGCGGGGGATTCACCCCTCCACTTT.

The rearrangement links TRBV2 to TRBJ1-1; D is perhaps TRBD1 (6 bases). The germline V gene has CDR1 SNHLY and CDR2 FYNNEI. The V end lost 2 bases, the J end lost 11 bases, and 18 bases lay between the germline ends. The length of the CDR3 is 14 residues. The CDR3 region is CASSERGGPVGAFF. The DNA of the CDR3 is TGTGCCAGCAGTGAACGGGGGGGCCCGGTCGGGGCTTTCTTT.

The chain couples TRBV27 to TRBJ1-5, with TRBD1 matching 10 bases. This CDR3 has 15 residues. Germline V gives CDR1 MNHEY, CDR2 SMNVEV (reference sequence). V shed 2 bases and J 6 bases; nucleotides not matched to a gene: 4. This CDR3 reads CASSLTGTGVQPQHF. CDR3 DNA sequence: TGTGCCAGCAGTTTAACGGGGACAGGGGTTCAGCCCCAGCATTTT.

The chain has TRBV5-1 and TRBJ2-7; a weak D match, TRBD1 (5 bases). V dropped 0 bases and J dropped 6 bases, with 16 bases sitting between them. Germline-derived CDR1 and CDR2 are SGHRS and YFSETQ. This CDR3 has 15 amino acids. The CDR3, as DNA: TGCGCCAGCAGCTTGGACGGCAGGTTGGGGCTCGAGCAGTACTTC. Protein product: CASSLDGRLGLEQYF.

The chain is built from TRBV11-2 and TRBJ2-5, with D uncertain. Germline V CDR1 and CDR2: SGHAT, FQNNGV. The V gene lost 1 base and the J gene lost 5 bases, with 8 bases spanning the gap. The CDR3 runs 13 residues. As DNA, the CDR3 is TGTGCCAGCAGCTTAGTAGGTGGCGAGACCCAGTACTTC. Protein product: CASSLVGGETQYF.

The chain uses TRBV4-1 and TRBJ1-5, with no clear D. Trimming took off 4 bases at V and 3 bases at J, with 7 bases between the two ends. Germline-derived CDR1 and CDR2 are MGHRA and YSYEKL. There are 13 residues in the CDR3. The CDR3 coding sequence is TGCGCCAGCAGCCTTTGGACCAATCAGCCCCAGCATTTT. Its protein product is CASSLWTNQPQHF.

V gene TRBV18 combines with J gene TRBJ2-2; 9 bases line up with TRBD1. The CDR3 is 15 residues long. The ends lost 2 bases at V and 9 bases at J; junction bases unmatched: 7. In germline, CDR1 is KGHSH, CDR2 LQKENI. DNA of the CDR3: TGTGCCAGCTCACCATCGACAGGGGGTGACCGGGAGCTGTTTTTT. Translation gives CASSPSTGGDRELFF.

A single count supports this clone. The rearrangement links TRBV29-1 to TRBJ2-5; 9 bases fit TRBD2. V lost 4 bases, J lost 5 bases, and 8 bases stayed unmatched. Germline V lookup: CDR1 SQVTM, CDR2 ANQGSEA. The CDR3 has 14 amino acids. The CDR3 here is CSVVHSGRRETQYF. The CDR3 DNA sequence: TGCAGCGTTGTCCATAGCGGGAGACGGGAGACCCAGTACTTC.

The chain uses TRBV7-8 and TRBJ2-7, with 8 bases identical to TRBD1. This CDR3 is built from 15 residues. Germline-derived CDR1 and CDR2 are SGHVS and FQNEAQ. J gave up 3 bases and V 1 base, and 5 bases lay outside the gene matches. CDR3 bases: TGTGCCAGCAGCTTAGTAGACAGGGGAAGCTACGAGCAGTACTTC. As protein: CASSLVDRGSYEQYF.

The V and J genes are TRBV3-1 (or the pseudogene TRBV3-2) and TRBJ2-7, with a weak D call TRBD1 (6 bases). This CDR3 has 17 amino acids. CDR1 and CDR2 from the germline V gene are LGHDT and YNNKEL (reference sequence). Trimming shortened V by 1 base and J by 3 bases, and 19 bases separated the two germline ends. The CDR3 loop is CASSQAQAVGAYYEQYF. The DNA of the CDR3 is TGTGCCAGCAGCCAAGCACAGGCCGTGGGGGCTTACTACGAGCAGTACTTC.

This clone showed up just once. V gene TRBV12-3 or TRBV12-4 combines with J gene TRBJ1-2, with 7 bases fitting TRBD1. Germline trimming cut 3 bases from V and 7 bases from J; bases unmatched to any gene: 2. CDR3 length: 12 residues. The CDR3 DNA sequence: TGTGCCAGCAGTTTTGACAGGGTTGGCTACACCTTC. Translating gives CASSFDRVGYTF.

The chain is built from TRBV5-4 and TRBJ2-1, with D tentatively TRBD2 (6 bases). In germline, CDR1 is SGHNT, CDR2 YYREEE (reference sequence). The CDR3 extends over 12 amino acids. The V gene lost 3 bases and the J gene lost 5 bases, with 6 bases spanning the gap. The DNA of the CDR3 is TGTGCCAGCAGCTGGACTAACAATGAGCAGTTCTTC. It specifies CASSWTNNEQFF.

The chain uses TRBV7-6 and TRBJ2-1, with 8 bases identical to TRBD2. V shed 6 bases and J 2 bases; nucleotides not matched to a gene: 6. The CDR3 totals 15 residues. Germline V gene data show CDR1 as SGHVS and CDR2 as FNYEAQ. The CDR3 here is CASSLSGGAYNEQFF. CDR3 sequence (DNA): TGTGCCAGCAGTCTCAGCGGGGGCGCCTACAATGAGCAGTTCTTC.

V usage is TRBV2 and J usage is TRBJ1-5, with 9 bases that match TRBD1. Germline CDR1 and CDR2: SNHLY and FYNNEI. The CDR3 extends over 15 amino acids. The ends lost 6 bases at V and 6 bases at J; junction bases unmatched: 9. CDR3 sequence reads: CASRDGQGTSQPQHF. CDR3 bases: TGTGCCAGCAGAGATGGACAGGGGACCAGTCAGCCCCAGCATTTT.

The chain has TRBV6-5 and TRBJ2-1; 10 bases fit TRBD2. CDR3 length: 16 residues. V lost 0 bases and J lost 6; bases outside the gene matches: 5. CDR1 and CDR2 (germline): MNHEY, SVGAGI. The CDR3 sequence: CASSYSSGRAGNEQFF. DNA of the CDR3: TGTGCCAGCAGTTACTCAAGCGGGAGGGCCGGCAATGAGCAGTTCTTC.

V usage is TRBV7-2 and J usage is TRBJ2-1; tentative D call: TRBD2 (5 bases). Germline CDR1 is SGHTA and CDR2 is FQGNSA. Trimming cost V 1 base and J 5 bases, with 12 bases left between them. This CDR3 has 15 amino acids. The CDR3 here is CASSLVRTENNEQFF. The CDR3 region has the DNA TGTGCCAGCAGCTTAGTTAGGACTGAAAACAATGAGCAGTTCTTC.

This clone was counted a few times. This sample also contains other DNA sequences that code for the same CDR3. This rearrangement joins TRBV7-3 to TRBJ2-1; 13 bases agree with TRBD2. The germline V gene has CDR1 SGHTA and CDR2 FQGTGA. CDR3 length: 15 residues. V shed 6 bases and J 4 bases; nucleotides not matched to a gene: 3. The CDR3 DNA is TGTGCCAGCAGTCTGGGACTAGCGGGATACAATGAGCAGTTCTTC. It codes for CASSLGLAGYNEQFF.

The chain recombines TRBV7-8 with TRBJ2-7, with D perhaps matching TRBD1 (5 bases). There are 14 residues in the CDR3. The germline V gene encodes CDR1 SGHVS and CDR2 FQNEAQ. V dropped 6 bases and J dropped 2 bases, with 14 bases sitting between them. CDR3 nucleotide sequence: TGTGCCAGCAGTCAAGGACCGACAGCCTACGAGCAGTACTTC. Translated: CASSQGPTAYEQYF.

The gene calls are TRBV28 and TRBJ1-3; D is ambiguous. There are 11 residues in the CDR3. CDR1 and CDR2 (germline): MDHEN, SYDVKM. Trimming left V 6 bases short and J 2 bases short, with 2 bases between. CDR3 sequence (DNA): TGTGCCAGCAGGACTGGAAACACCATATATTTT. This gives the protein CASRTGNTIYF.

This chain connects TRBV15 to TRBJ1-1; D is unclear. V was trimmed by 1 base and J by 1 base, leaving 10 bases between them. The CDR3 spans 15 residues. CDR1 LNHNV and CDR2 YYDKDF come from the germline V gene (reference sequence). The CDR3: CATSRGGQENTEAFF. In nucleotides, the CDR3 is TGTGCCACCAGCAGAGGCGGGCAAGAGAACACTGAAGCTTTCTTT.

The V and J genes are TRBV9 and TRBJ1-1, with 11 bases that match TRBD1. The CDR3 runs to 13 residues. J gave up 6 bases and V 7 bases, and 5 bases lay outside the gene matches. Per germline, CDR1 SGDLS and CDR2 YYNGEE. The CDR3 loop is CASGPDRGPEAFF. The CDR3 region has the DNA TGTGCCAGCGGACCGGACAGGGGGCCTGAAGCTTTCTTT.

The rearrangement joins TRBV11-2 to TRBJ1-5, with TRBD1 identical over 12 bases. The CDR3 runs 17 residues. Germline CDR1 SGHAT, CDR2 FQNNGV. V gave up 5 bases and J gave up 1 base; unmatched junction bases: 6. DNA of the CDR3: TGTGCCAGCAGCCTTGGGACAGGGGGCACAAGCAATCAGCCCCAGCATTTT. Amino acids: CASSLGTGGTSNQPQHF.

V is TRBV3-1 (or the pseudogene TRBV3-2) and J is TRBJ2-2, with D maybe TRBD2 (6 bases). Germline V lookup: CDR1 LGHDT, CDR2 YNNKEL (reference sequence). The CDR3 has 14 residues. Trimming removed 2 bases from V and 6 bases from J, with 10 bases in between. CDR3 in DNA: TGTGCCAGCAGCCAACTCCCGGGAGCCGGGGAGCTGTTTTTT. This sequence encodes CASSQLPGAGELFF.

This chain uses TRBV11-2 with TRBJ2-1, with D possibly being TRBD1 (8 bases). Germline CDR1 reads SGHAT; CDR2 reads FQNNGV. This CDR3 contains 15 residues. Trimming shortened V by 3 bases and J by 4 bases, and 13 bases separated the two germline ends. CDR3 in amino acids: CASSLSGTGYNEQFF. In DNA form, the CDR3 reads TGTGCCAGCAGCTTGAGCGGGACAGGTTACAATGAGCAGTTCTTC.